This T cell receptor beta chain is from a study of T cell responses to AZD1222 COVID-19 vaccine. Findings and caveats of the study: The peak T cell response came first, and repertoires were sampled only after it.

The CDR3 runs to 16 residues. Germline V gene lookup returns CDR1 MDHEN and CDR2 SYDVKM. V was shortened by 6 bases and J by 5 bases, with 22 bases between the two germline ends. Sequencing was performed with immunoSEQ multiplex PCR; in TCRdb, only in-frame clones are kept and a portion is missing. The repertoire has about 150,000 clones, 90% of them found once; the top ten carry 1.5% to 2%. Points on this clone: Its matching antigen is unknown.

The sequence came from an adult in good health. The chain recombines TRBV28 with TRBJ1-1, with D possibly being TRBD1 (6 bases). The sample here was peripheral blood, taken on day 0 of AZD1222 vaccination. The CDR3: CASRARGLGAGTEAFF. DNA for the CDR3: TGTGCCAGCAGGGCGCGGGGGTTGGGGGCAGGTACTGAAGCTTTCTTT.